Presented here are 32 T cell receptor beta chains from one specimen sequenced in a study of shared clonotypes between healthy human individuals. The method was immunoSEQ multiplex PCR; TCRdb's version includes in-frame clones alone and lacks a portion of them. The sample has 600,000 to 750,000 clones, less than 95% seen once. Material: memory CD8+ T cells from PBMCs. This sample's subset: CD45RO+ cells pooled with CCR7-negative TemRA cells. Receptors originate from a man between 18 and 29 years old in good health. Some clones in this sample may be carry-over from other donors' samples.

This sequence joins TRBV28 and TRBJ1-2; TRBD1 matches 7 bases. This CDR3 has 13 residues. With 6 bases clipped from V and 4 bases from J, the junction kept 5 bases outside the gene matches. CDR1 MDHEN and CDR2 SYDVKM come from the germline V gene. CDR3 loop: CASSDDRVYGYTF. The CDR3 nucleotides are TGTGCCAGCAGCGATGACAGGGTCTATGGCTACACCTTC.

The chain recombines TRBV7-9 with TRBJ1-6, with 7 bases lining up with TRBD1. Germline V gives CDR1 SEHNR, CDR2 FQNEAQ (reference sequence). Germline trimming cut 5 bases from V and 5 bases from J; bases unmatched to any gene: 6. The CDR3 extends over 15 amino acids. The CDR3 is CASSHRDSNNSPLHF. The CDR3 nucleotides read TGTGCCAGCAGCCACCGGGACAGTAATAATTCACCCCTCCACTTT.

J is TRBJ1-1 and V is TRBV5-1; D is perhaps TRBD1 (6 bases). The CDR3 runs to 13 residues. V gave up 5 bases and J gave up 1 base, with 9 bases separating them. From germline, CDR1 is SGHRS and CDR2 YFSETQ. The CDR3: CASREGGNTEAFF. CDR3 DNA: TGCGCCAGCAGGGAGGGGGGGAACACTGAAGCTTTCTTT.

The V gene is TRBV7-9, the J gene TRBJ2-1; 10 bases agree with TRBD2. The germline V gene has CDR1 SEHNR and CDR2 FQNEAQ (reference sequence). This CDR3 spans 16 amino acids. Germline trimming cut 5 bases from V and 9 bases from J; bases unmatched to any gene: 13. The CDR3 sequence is CASSPSKVAGGGEQFF. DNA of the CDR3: TGTGCCAGCAGCCCGTCGAAGGTAGCGGGAGGCGGTGAGCAGTTCTTC.

The CDR3 sequence: CASSDEGLWVEGIHGYTF. The CDR3 bases are TGTGCCAGCAGCGACGAGGGGTTATGGGTTGAGGGAATCCATGGCTACACCTTC. This chain connects TRBV9 to TRBJ1-2; perhaps TRBD1 as D (5 bases). The CDR3 consists of 18 residues. Germline assignment: CDR1 SGDLS and CDR2 YYNGEE. Trimming shortened V by 3 bases and J by 6 bases, and 27 bases separated the two germline ends.

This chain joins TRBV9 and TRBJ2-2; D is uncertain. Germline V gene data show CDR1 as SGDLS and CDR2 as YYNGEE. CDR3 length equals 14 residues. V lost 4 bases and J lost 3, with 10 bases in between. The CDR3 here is CASSPFRDTGELFF. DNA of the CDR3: TGTGCCAGCAGCCCGTTTCGGGACACCGGGGAGCTGTTTTTT. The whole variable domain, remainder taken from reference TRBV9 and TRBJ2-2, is DSGVTQTPKHLITATGQRVTLRCSPRSGDLSVYWYQQSLDQGLQFLIQYYNGEERAKGNILERFSAQQFPDLHSELNLSSLELGDSALYFCASSPFRDTGELFFGEGSRLTVL.

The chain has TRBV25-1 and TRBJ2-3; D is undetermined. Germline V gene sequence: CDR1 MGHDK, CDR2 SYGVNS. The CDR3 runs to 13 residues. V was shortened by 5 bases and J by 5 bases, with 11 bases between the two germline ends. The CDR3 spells CASSYLRVDTQYF. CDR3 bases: TGTGCCAGCAGTTACCTACGGGTAGATACGCAGTATTTT.

CDR3: CASSFLAGGPRNEQFF. CDR3 in DNA: TGTGCCAGCAGTTTTCTAGCGGGAGGGCCTAGGAATGAGCAGTTCTTC. The chain carries TRBV28 and TRBJ2-1; 12 nucleotides match TRBD2. Unmatched junction bases numbered 7, after V lost 3 bases and J lost 7 bases. Germline assignment: CDR1 MDHEN and CDR2 SYDVKM. The CDR3 covers 16 residues. Variable domain in full (rest from reference TRBV28 and TRBJ2-1): DVKVTQSSRYLVKRTGEKVFLECVQDMDHENMFWYRQDPGLGLRLIYFSYDVKMKEKGDIPEGYSVSREKKERFSLILESASTNQTSMYLCASSFLAGGPRNEQFFGPGTRLTVL.

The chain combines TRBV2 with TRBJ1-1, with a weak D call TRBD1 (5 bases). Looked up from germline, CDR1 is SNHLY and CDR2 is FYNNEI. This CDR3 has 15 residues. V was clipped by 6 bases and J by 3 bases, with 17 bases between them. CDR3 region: CASRDDLGVDTEAFF. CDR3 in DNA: TGTGCCAGCAGGGACGACCTAGGGGTCGACACTGAAGCTTTCTTT. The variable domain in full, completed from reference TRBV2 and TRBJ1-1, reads EPEVTQTPSHQVTQMGQEVILRCVPISNHLYFYWYRQILGQKVEFLVSFYNNEISEKSEIFDDQFSVERPDGSNFTLKIRSTKLEDSAMYFCASRDDLGVDTEAFFGQGTRLTVV.

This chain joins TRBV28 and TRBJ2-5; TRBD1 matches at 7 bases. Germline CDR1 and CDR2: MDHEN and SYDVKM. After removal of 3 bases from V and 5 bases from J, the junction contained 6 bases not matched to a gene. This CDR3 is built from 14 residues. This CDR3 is CASSLTGMGETQYF. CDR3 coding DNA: TGTGCCAGCAGTTTGACAGGGATGGGGGAGACCCAGTACTTC.

The CDR3, as DNA: TGTGCCAGCAACCCCGAGACGGAGGGTGTGGGTAACACCATATATTTT. It yields the protein CASNPETEGVGNTIYF. The rearrangement joins TRBV7-9 to TRBJ1-3; D remains ambiguous. Germline V gene lookup returns CDR1 SEHNR and CDR2 FQNEAQ (reference sequence). V gave up 7 bases and J gave up 7 bases, with 23 bases separating them. This CDR3 has 16 residues.

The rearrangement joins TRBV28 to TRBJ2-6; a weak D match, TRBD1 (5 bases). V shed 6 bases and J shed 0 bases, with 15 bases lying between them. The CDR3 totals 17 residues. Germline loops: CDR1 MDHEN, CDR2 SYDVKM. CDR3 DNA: TGTGCCAGCAGCCTAAGGGGCAGCTACTCTGGGGCCAACGTCCTGACTTTC. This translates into CASSLRGSYSGANVLTF.

CDR3 region: CSAMAGIPGQGFEQYF. DNA for the CDR3: TGCAGCGCCATGGCAGGGATCCCGGGACAGGGTTTCGAGCAGTACTTC. The J gene is TRBJ2-7, the V gene TRBV29-1, with TRBD1 matching 9 bases. Losses at the gene ends were 7 bases for V and 6 bases for J; bases not matched to a gene: 19. Germline lookup yields CDR1 SQVTM and CDR2 ANQGSEA. The CDR3 extends over 16 amino acids.

The DNA of the CDR3 is TGTGCCAGTAGCCCAAGAGGGGTGACCGGGGAGCTGTTTTTT. Translation: CASSPRGVTGELFF. V is TRBV19 and J is TRBJ2-2; D possibly matches TRBD1 or TRBD2 (5 bases each). The V and J ends lost 6 bases and 5 bases respectively, with 13 bases between them. CDR1 is LNHDA, CDR2 SQIVND, per germline (reference sequence). CDR3 size: 14 residues.

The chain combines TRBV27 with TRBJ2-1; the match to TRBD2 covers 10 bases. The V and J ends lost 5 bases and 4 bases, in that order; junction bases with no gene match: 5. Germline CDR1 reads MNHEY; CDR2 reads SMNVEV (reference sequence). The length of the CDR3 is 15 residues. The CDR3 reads CASSELAGNYNEQFF. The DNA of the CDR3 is TGTGCCAGCAGTGAACTAGCGGGAAATTACAATGAGCAGTTCTTC.

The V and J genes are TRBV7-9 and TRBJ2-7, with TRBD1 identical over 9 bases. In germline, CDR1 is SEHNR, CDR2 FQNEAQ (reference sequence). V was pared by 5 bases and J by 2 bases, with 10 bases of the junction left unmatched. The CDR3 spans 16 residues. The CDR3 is CASSPLRTGDPYEQYF. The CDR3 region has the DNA TGTGCCAGCAGCCCTCTTCGGACAGGGGACCCCTACGAGCAGTACTTC.

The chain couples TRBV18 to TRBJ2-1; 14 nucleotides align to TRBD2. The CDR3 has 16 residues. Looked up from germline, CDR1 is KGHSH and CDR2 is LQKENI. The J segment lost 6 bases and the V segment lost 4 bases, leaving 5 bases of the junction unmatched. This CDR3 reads CASSLSGTSGSNEQFF. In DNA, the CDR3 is TGTGCCAGCTCACTTTCCGGGACTAGCGGGAGCAATGAGCAGTTCTTC.

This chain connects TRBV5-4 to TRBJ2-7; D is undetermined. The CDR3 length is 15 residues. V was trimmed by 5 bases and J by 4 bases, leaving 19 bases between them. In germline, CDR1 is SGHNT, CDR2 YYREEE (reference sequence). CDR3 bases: TGTGCCAGCAGTTCGGCGCTGAAAACTCCTTACGAGCAGTACTTC. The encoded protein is CASSSALKTPYEQYF.

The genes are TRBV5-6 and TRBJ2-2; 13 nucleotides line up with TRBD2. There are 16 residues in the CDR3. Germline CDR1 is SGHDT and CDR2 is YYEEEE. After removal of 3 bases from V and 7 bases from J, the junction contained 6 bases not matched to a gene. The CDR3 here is CASSWGLAGTYGELFF. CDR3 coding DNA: TGTGCCAGCAGCTGGGGACTAGCGGGAACGTACGGGGAGCTGTTTTTT.

CDR3 sequence reads: CASGLTPGAEAFF. DNA of the CDR3: TGTGCTAGTGGTTTGACCCCAGGTGCGGAAGCTTTCTTT. The chain has TRBV12-5 and TRBJ1-1; D is unclear. Germline assignment: CDR1 LGHNT and CDR2 FRNRAP. This CDR3 has 13 amino acids. The ends were cut back, 2 bases at V and 8 bases at J, with 12 bases in the middle.

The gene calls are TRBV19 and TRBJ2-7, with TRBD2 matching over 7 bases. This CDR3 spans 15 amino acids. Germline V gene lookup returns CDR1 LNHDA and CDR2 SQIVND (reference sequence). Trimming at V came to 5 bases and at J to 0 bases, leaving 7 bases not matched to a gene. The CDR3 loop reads CASSSLSGNSYEQYF. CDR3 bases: TGTGCCAGTAGTTCCCTAAGCGGGAACTCCTACGAGCAGTACTTC.

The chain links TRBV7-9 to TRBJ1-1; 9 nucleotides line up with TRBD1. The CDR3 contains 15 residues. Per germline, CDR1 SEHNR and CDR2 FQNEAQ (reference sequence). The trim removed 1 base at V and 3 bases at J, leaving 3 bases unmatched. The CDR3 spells CASSLVQGADTEAFF. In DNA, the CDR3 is TGTGCCAGCAGCTTAGTACAGGGGGCAGACACTGAAGCTTTCTTT.

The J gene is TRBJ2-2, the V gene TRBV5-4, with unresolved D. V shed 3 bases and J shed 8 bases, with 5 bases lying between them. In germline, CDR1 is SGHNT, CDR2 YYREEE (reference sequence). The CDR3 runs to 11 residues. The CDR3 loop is CASSSGGELFF. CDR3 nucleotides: TGTGCCAGCAGCTCTGGGGGGGAGCTGTTTTTT.

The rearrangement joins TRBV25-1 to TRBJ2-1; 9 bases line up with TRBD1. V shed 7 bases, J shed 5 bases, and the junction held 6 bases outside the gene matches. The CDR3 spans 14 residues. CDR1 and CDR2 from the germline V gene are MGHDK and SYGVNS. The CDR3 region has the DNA TGTGCCAGCACCGGACAGGGGTCCGACAATGAGCAGTTCTTC. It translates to CASTGQGSDNEQFF.

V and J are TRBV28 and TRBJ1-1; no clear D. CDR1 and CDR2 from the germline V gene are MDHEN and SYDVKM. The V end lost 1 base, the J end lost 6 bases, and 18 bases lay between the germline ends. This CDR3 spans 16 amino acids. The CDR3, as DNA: TGTGCCAGCAGTTTATTCGGTCAGTCGGACCTTGCTGAAGCTTTCTTT. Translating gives CASSLFGQSDLAEAFF.

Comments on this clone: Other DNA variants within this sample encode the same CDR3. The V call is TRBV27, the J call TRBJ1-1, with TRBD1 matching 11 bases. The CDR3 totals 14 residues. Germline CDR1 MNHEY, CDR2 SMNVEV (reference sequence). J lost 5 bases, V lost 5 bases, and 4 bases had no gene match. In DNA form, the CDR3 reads TGTGCCAGCAGTCTGGGACAGGGGGGGACTGAAGCTTTCTTT. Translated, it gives CASSLGQGGTEAFF.

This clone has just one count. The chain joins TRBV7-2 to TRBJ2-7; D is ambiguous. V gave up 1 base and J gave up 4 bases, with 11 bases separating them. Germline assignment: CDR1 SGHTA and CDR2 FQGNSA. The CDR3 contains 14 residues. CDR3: CASSLGDTKYEQYF. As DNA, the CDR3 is TGTGCCAGCAGCTTAGGTGACACGAAGTACGAGCAGTACTTC.

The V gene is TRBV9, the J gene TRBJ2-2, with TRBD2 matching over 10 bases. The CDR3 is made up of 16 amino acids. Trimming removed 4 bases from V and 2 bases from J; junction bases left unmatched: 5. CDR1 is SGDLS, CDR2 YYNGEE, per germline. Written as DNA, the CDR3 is TGTGCCAGCAGCCTTCGGACTAGCGGAAACACCGGGGAGCTGTTTTTT. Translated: CASSLRTSGNTGELFF.

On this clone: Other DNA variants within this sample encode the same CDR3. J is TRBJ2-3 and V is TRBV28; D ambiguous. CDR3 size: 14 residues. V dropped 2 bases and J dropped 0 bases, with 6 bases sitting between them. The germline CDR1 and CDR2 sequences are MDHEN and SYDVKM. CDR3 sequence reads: CASSLGQSTDTQYF. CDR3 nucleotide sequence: TGTGCCAGCAGTTTAGGGCAGAGCACAGATACGCAGTATTTT.

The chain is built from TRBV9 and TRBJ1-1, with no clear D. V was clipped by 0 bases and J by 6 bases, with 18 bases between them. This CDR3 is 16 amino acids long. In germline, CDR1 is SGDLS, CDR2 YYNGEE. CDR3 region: CASSVVRSERRAEAFF. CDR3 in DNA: TGTGCCAGCAGCGTAGTTCGGTCAGAGAGGAGGGCTGAAGCTTTCTTT.

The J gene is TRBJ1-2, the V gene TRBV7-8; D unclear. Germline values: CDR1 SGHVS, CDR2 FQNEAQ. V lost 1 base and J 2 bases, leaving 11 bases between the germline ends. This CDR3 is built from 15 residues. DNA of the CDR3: TGTGCCAGCAGCTTAGGCGGCCGGTGGAACTATGGCTACACCTTC. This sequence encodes CASSLGGRWNYGYTF.

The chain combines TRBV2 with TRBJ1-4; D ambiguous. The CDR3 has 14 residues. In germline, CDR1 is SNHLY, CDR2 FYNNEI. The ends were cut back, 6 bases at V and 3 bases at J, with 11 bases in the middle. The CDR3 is CASSERVANEKLFF. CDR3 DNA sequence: TGTGCCAGCAGCGAGCGGGTTGCTAATGAAAAACTGTTTTTT.